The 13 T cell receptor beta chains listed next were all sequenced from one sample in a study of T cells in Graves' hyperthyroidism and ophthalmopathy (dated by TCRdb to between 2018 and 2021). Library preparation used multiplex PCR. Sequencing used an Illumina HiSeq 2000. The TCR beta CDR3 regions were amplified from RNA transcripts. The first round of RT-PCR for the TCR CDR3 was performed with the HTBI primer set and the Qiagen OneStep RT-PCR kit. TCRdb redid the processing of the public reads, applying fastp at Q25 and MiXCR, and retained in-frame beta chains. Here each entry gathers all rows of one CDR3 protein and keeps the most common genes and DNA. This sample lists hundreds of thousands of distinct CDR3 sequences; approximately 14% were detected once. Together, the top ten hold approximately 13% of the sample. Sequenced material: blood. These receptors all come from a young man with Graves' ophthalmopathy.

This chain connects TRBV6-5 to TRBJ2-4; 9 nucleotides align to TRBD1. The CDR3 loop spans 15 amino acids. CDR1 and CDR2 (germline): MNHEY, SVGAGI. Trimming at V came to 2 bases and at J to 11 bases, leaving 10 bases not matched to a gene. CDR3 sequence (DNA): TGTGCCAGCAGTTACCCCGGGACAGGGTCCTTGGTTCAGTACTTC. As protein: CASSYPGTGSLVQYF.

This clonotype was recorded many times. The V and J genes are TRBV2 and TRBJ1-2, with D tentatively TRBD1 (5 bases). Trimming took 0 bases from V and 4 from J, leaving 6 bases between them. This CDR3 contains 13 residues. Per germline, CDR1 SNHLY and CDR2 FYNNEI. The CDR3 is CASSEAGPYGYTF. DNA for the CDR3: TGTGCCAGCAGTGAAGCGGGGCCCTATGGCTACACCTTC.

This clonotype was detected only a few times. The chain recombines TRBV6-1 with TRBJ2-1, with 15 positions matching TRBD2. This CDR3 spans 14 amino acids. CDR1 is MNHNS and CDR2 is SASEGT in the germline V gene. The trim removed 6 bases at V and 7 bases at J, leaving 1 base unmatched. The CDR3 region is CASRGLAGGNEQFF. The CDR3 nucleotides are TGTGCCAGCAGAGGACTAGCGGGGGGGAATGAGCAGTTCTTC.

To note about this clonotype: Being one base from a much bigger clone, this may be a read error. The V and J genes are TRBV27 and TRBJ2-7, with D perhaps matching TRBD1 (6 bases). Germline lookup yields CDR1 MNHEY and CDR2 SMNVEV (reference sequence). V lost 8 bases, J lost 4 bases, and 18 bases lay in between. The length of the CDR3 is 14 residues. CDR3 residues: CASGPGTFGYEQYF. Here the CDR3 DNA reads TGTGCCAGCGGCCCTGGGACATTCGGGTACGAGCAGTACTTC.

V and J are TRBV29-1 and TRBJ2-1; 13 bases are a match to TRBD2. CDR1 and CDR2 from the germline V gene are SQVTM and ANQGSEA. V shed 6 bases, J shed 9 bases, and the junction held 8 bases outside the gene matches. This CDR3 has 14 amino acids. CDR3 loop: CSVPTSGRAGEQFF. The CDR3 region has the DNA TGCAGCGTCCCAACTAGCGGGAGGGCCGGTGAGCAGTTCTTC.

The CDR3 reads CASSIAPEGYTF. The CDR3 DNA reads TGTGCCAGTAGTATAGCCCCTGAAGGCTACACCTTC. V usage is TRBV19 and J usage is TRBJ1-2; D is undetermined. CDR3 size: 12 residues. Germline loops: CDR1 LNHDA, CDR2 SQIVND (reference sequence). The V and J ends lost 1 base and 8 bases respectively, with 8 bases between them. The full variable domain, completed using reference TRBV19 and TRBJ1-2, is DGGITQSPKYLFRKEGQNVTLSCEQNLNHDAMYWYRQDPGQGLRLIYYSQIVNDFQKGDIAEGYSVSREKKESFPLTVTSAQKNPTAFYLCASSIAPEGYTFGSGTRLTVV.

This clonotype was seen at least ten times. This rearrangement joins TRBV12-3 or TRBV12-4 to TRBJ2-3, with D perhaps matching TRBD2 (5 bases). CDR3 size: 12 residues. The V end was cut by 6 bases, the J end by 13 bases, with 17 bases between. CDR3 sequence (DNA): TGTGCCAGCAGAAGATACGGGGAGATTGAGTATTTT. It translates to CASRRYGEIEYF.

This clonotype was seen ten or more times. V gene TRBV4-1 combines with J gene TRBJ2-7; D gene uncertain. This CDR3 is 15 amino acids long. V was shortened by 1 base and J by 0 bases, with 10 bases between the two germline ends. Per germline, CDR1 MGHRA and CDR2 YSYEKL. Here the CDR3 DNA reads TGCGCCAGCAGCCAAGGTACCAGGAGCTCCTACGAGCAGTACTTC. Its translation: CASSQGTRSSYEQYF.

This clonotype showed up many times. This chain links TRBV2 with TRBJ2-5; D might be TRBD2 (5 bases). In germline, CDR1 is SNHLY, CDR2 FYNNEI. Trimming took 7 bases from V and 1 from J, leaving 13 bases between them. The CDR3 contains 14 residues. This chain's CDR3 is CASNGGTFQETQYF. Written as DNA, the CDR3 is TGTGCCAGCAACGGAGGAACATTCCAAGAGACCCAGTACTTC.

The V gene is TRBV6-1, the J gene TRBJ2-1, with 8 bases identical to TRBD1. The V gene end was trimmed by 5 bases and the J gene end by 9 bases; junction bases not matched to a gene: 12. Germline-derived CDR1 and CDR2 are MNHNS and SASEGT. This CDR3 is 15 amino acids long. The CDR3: CASSILTDRATEQFF. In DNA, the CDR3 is TGTGCCAGCAGTATATTAACGGACAGGGCGACTGAGCAGTTCTTC.

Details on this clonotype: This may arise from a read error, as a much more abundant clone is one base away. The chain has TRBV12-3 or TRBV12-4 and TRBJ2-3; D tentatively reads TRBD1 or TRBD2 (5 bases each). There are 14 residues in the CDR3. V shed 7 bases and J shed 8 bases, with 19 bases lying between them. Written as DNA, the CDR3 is TGTGCCAGCACTACCCGGGACCCTCCCCGTACGCAGTATTTT. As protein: CASTTRDPPRTQYF.

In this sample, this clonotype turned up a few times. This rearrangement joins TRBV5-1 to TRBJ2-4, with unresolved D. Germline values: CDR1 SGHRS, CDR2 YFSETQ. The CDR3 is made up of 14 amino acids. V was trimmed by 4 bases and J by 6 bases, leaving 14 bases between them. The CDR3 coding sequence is TGCGCCAGCAGCCCCAATGGTGTAGGAAACATTCAGTACTTC. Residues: CASSPNGVGNIQYF.

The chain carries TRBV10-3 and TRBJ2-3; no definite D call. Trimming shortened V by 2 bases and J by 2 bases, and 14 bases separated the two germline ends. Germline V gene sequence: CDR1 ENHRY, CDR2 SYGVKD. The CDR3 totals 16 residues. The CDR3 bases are TGTGCCATCAGTGAGCCAGGTTTCGGGTACACAGATACGCAGTATTTT. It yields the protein CAISEPGFGYTDTQYF.